These 5 T cell receptor beta chains originate from one sample sequenced in a study of T cell responses to AZD1222 COVID-19 vaccine. TCRdb's table, derived via immunoSEQ multiplex PCR, lists solely in-frame clones and lacks some. The table lists under 150,000 clones, over 85% of them singletons. The sample in question was peripheral blood, obtained on day 0 of AZD1222 vaccination. The receptors were gathered from an adult in good health.

This clone was observed once. The V gene is TRBV21-1, the J gene TRBJ1-3. TRBV21-1 is flagged as a pseudogene. The CDR3 totals 11 residues. DNA for the CDR3: TGTGCCGCCTTCGGCGGGAACACCATATATTTT. Translated: CAAFGGNTIYF.

This clone was recorded only once. V and J are TRBV28 and TRBJ1-5; no firm D call. The CDR3 extends over 15 amino acids. CDR1 is MDHEN, CDR2 SYDVKM, per germline. The germline V and J ends were trimmed by 5 bases and 5 bases, with 16 bases remaining between them. CDR3 nucleotide sequence: TGTGCCAGCAGTGCAAGAGGAGACATCCATCAGCCCCAGCATTTT. Translated, it gives CASSARGDIHQPQHF.

The chain carries TRBV30 and TRBJ1-5; maybe TRBD1 (6 bases). CDR1 GTSNPN and CDR2 SVGIG come from the germline V gene (reference sequence). V shed 5 bases and J shed 4 bases, with 24 bases lying between them. There are 17 residues in the CDR3. The CDR3 loop reads CAWSSRGGGLSNQPQHF. The CDR3 nucleotides are TGTGCCTGGTCTTCGAGGGGGGGCGGGCTGAGTAATCAGCCCCAGCATTTT. Filled out from reference TRBV30 and TRBJ1-5, the complete variable domain reads SQTIHQWPATLVQPVGSPLSLECTVEGTSNPNLYWYRQAAGRGLQLLFYSVGIGQISSEVPQNLSASRPQDRQFILSSKKLLLSDSGFYLCAWSSRGGGLSNQPQHFGDGTRLSIL.

The chain joins TRBV10-3 to TRBJ2-2, with 11 bases matching TRBD2. The CDR3 spans 16 residues. V was pared by 4 bases and J by 7 bases, with 8 bases of the junction left unmatched. In germline, CDR1 is ENHRY, CDR2 SYGVKD. The CDR3 here is CAISASSGRISGELFF. The CDR3 coding sequence is TGTGCCATCAGTGCGTCTAGCGGGAGGATTAGCGGGGAGCTGTTTTTT.

This clone was recorded a few times. The chain combines TRBV27 with TRBJ2-2; D may be TRBD1 (5 bases). In germline, CDR1 is MNHEY, CDR2 SMNVEV (reference sequence). This CDR3 comprises 14 residues. The V gene lost 7 bases and the J gene lost 2 bases, with 11 bases spanning the gap. CDR3 amino acids: CASKTQVNTGELFF. CDR3 bases: TGTGCCAGCAAAACACAGGTTAACACCGGGGAGCTGTTTTTT.